Given below is one TCR beta chain in context. The entry originates in a study of blood T cell repertoires in COVID-19. Overall study context: The study drew acute and convalescent COVID-19 samples from the United States, Italy and Spain.

Per the authors' pipeline: Estimation of nucleated cell counts relied on the amplification of reference gene primers. Repertoires were generated with immunoSEQ multiplex PCR, while TCRdb's copy carries only in-frame clones and drops some. The V and J calls and clone size come from that table; D and trimming were worked out from the DNA. The sample lists around 130,000 clones, roughly 88% occurring once. Sequenced sample: peripheral blood. The source is a man aged 55-75 years with active or convalescent COVID-19.

The CDR3 nucleotides read TGTGCCAGCTCACCGACGGGGTTCTCGGACTCTTACAATGAGCAGTTCTTC. Translating gives CASSPTGFSDSYNEQFF. The rearrangement uses TRBV18 and TRBJ2-1; D might be TRBD2 (5 bases). CDR3 length: 17 residues. V was pared by 3 bases and J by 4 bases, with 19 bases between. Germline CDR1 and CDR2: KGHSH and LQKENI.